Listed below are T cell receptor beta chains from one sample, sequenced in a study of OX40 agonist ivuxolimab in advanced cancers. TCRdb keeps only in-frame clones here, not all; method: immunoSEQ multiplex PCR. The repertoire holds roughly 89,000 clones, about 86% seen once, with over 5% in the top ten. The sequencing used CD4+ or CD8+ T cells sorted from blood, collected in a trial of the OX40 agonist ivuxolimab. Receptors were obtained from an adult with an advanced solid tumor such as melanoma, head and neck, liver or kidney cancer. The CDR3 runs from the conserved cysteine through the conserved F or W. The order of the fields is V gene, D gene, J gene, clone size, CDR3 protein, CDR3 DNA. A D gene is named only where the DNA matches it firmly. Size values are once, few and many counts, or a class for expanded clones, and some rows have none.

TRBV29-1	TRBD2	TRBJ2-1	-	CSVGGGYNEQFF	TGCAGCGTTGGGGGGGGATACAATGAGCAGTTCTTC
TRBV19	TRBD2	TRBJ2-1	-	CASSIGLGRLAGGYYNEQFF	TGTGCCAGTAGTATAGGGCTTGGGAGACTAGCGGGAGGGTACTACAATGAGCAGTTCTTC
TRBV19	TRBD1	TRBJ1-1	-	CASSGTGYRAFF	TGTGCCAGTAGCGGGACAGGGTACAGAGCTTTCTTT
TRBV6-6	-	TRBJ1-5	-	CASRGDPYSNQPQHF	TGTGCCAGCCGTGGCGACCCGTATAGCAATCAGCCCCAGCATTTT
TRBV7-8	TRBD2	TRBJ2-3	-	CASSSRLAGTDTQYF	TGTGCCAGCAGCTCCAGACTAGCGGGAACAGATACGCAGTATTTT
TRBV19	-	TRBJ1-1	-	CASKGQARGNTEAFF	TGTGCCAGTAAGGGGCAGGCACGGGGAAACACTGAAGCTTTCTTT
TRBV6-5	TRBD1	TRBJ2-3	-	CACRGQWTDTQYF	TGTGCCTGTAGGGGGCAGTGGACAGATACGCAGTATTTT
TRBV27	TRBD2	TRBJ2-7	few	CASSLKSVGGVEQYF	TGTGCCAGCAGTTTAAAATCAGTGGGAGGGGTCGAGCAGTACTTC
TRBV9	TRBD1	TRBJ2-1	-	CASSVGQGLGNEQFF	TGTGCCAGCAGCGTAGGACAGGGGTTGGGCAATGAGCAGTTCTTC
TRBV5-1	-	TRBJ2-5	-	CASRSWGQETQYF	TGCGCCAGCAGGTCGTGGGGGCAAGAGACCCAGTACTTC
TRBV4-2	TRBD2	TRBJ2-1	-	CASSQDLRTSGRDEQFF	TGTGCCAGCAGCCAAGATTTACGGACTAGCGGGAGAGATGAGCAGTTCTTC
TRBV7-9	TRBD1	TRBJ1-4	-	CASSLRGQGNEKLFF	TGTGCCAGCAGCTTAAGGGGACAGGGGAATGAAAAACTGTTTTTT
TRBV27	-	TRBJ1-1	-	CASRGRERTEAFF	TGTGCCAGCAGAGGCAGGGAGAGAACTGAAGCTTTCTTT
TRBV7-9	-	TRBJ2-7	-	CASSLADSYEQYF	TGTGCCAGCAGCCTAGCCGACAGCTACGAGCAGTACTTC
TRBV6-6	TRBD2	TRBJ2-7	-	CASRRLAESYEQYF	TGTGCCAGCAGAAGACTAGCGGAATCGTACGAGCAGTACTTC
TRBV12-5	-	TRBJ1-2	once	CASGLALNYGYTF	TGTGCTAGTGGTTTGGCCCTAAACTATGGCTACACCTTC
TRBV7-3	TRBD2	TRBJ2-2	few	CASSLTGGDTGELFF	TGTGCCAGCAGCTTAACCGGGGGGGACACCGGGGAGCTGTTTTTT
TRBV5-1	-	TRBJ1-1	-	CASSQYRAAGNTEAFF	TGCGCCAGCAGCCAATACCGGGCCGCCGGGAACACTGAAGCTTTCTTT
TRBV7-9	-	TRBJ2-3	-	CASSRAEADTQYF	TGTGCCAGCAGCCGCGCAGAGGCAGATACGCAGTATTTT
TRBV29-1	-	TRBJ1-2	-	CSVEDLRTVYGYTF	TGCAGCGTTGAAGATCTCAGGACAGTCTATGGCTACACCTTC
TRBV29-1	-	TRBJ1-4	-	CSVDWDIYATNEKLFF	TGCAGCGTTGATTGGGACATATATGCAACTAATGAAAAACTGTTTTTT
TRBV10-2	-	TRBJ2-5	-	CASSDSGGTQYF	TGCGCCAGCAGTGATTCCGGTGGGACCCAGTACTTC
TRBV25-1	-	TRBJ1-6	-	CASSGGWFGDSPLHF	TGTGCCAGCAGTGGGGGGTGGTTCGGGGATTCACCCCTCCACTTT
TRBV30	-	TRBJ1-1	few	CAWSERVGKAFF	TGTGCCTGGAGTGAGAGGGTTGGAAAAGCTTTCTTT
TRBV7-3	TRBD2	TRBJ2-2	few	CASSPSTSGSAGELFF	TGTGCCAGCAGCCCCTCGACTAGCGGGAGCGCCGGGGAGCTGTTTTTT
TRBV7-4	TRBD2	TRBJ2-2	-	CASSCTSASSNTGELFF	TGTGCCAGCAGCTGCACTAGCGCCAGTTCGAACACCGGGGAGCTGTTTTTT
TRBV29-1	TRBD1	TRBJ2-5	-	CSVDRGVGETQYF	TGCAGCGTGGACAGGGGAGTGGGAGAGACCCAGTACTTC
TRBV18	-	TRBJ2-5	-	CASSLGDQETQYF	TGTGCCAGCTCATTAGGGGACCAAGAGACCCAGTACTTC
TRBV7-9	TRBD1	TRBJ2-7	-	CASSTLTGGKYEQYF	TGTGCCAGCAGCACGTTGACAGGGGGTAAGTACGAGCAGTACTTC
TRBV11-3	-	TRBJ2-2	-	CASSSPGGELFF	TGTGCCAGCAGCTCCCCGGGCGGGGAGCTGTTTTTT
TRBV7-9	-	TRBJ2-7	-	CASSFGGAAEQYF	TGTGCCAGCAGCTTCGGCGGGGCGGCCGAGCAGTACTTC
TRBV11-2	-	TRBJ2-2	-	CASSYLRTNTGELFF	TGTGCCAGCAGCTACCTGAGGACGAACACCGGGGAGCTGTTTTTT
TRBV11-3	-	TRBJ2-2	-	CASSLRAGELFF	TGTGCCAGCAGCCTGCGGGCCGGGGAGCTGTTTTTT
TRBV5-1	-	TRBJ1-6	-	CASSPQGAGAPLHF	TGCGCCAGCAGCCCCCAAGGAGCTGGAGCACCCCTCCACTTT
TRBV5-1	-	TRBJ2-1	-	CASSLGGSSYNEQFF	TGCGCCAGCAGCTTGGGGGGGAGCTCCTACAATGAGCAGTTCTTC
TRBV7-3	-	TRBJ1-1	-	CASSLGYGPGFAGAFF	TGTGCCAGCAGCTTAGGTTACGGACCGGGTTTTGCAGGAGCTTTCTTT
TRBV5-1	-	TRBJ2-2	-	CASSLAWANTGELFF	TGCGCCAGCAGCTTGGCTTGGGCGAACACCGGGGAGCTGTTTTTT
TRBV7-6	TRBD1	TRBJ2-1	-	CASGLGQADNEQFF	TGTGCCAGCGGGTTGGGACAGGCGGACAATGAGCAGTTCTTC
TRBV10-3	-	TRBJ1-1	-	CAISEGPLNTEAFF	TGTGCCATCAGTGAGGGACCGCTGAACACTGAAGCTTTCTTT
TRBV2	-	TRBJ1-2	few	CASSGGLRAYGYTF	TGTGCCAGCAGTGGGGGTTTGCGGGCCTATGGCTACACCTTC
TRBV2	-	TRBJ1-2	-	CASSETGPNYGYTF	TGTGCCAGCAGTGAAACGGGGCCTAACTATGGCTACACCTTC
TRBV5-1	TRBD2	TRBJ2-5	once	CASSSLPWGGKETQYF	TGCGCCAGCAGCTCCCTCCCATGGGGGGGAAAAGAGACCCAGTACTTC
TRBV6-4	TRBD1	TRBJ2-5	-	CASSDRQGQTQYF	TGTGCCAGCAGTGACCGACAGGGGCAGACCCAGTACTTC
TRBV9	TRBD1	TRBJ1-2	-	CASSVGGTAANYGYTF	TGTGCCAGCAGCGTAGGTGGGACAGCCGCTAACTATGGCTACACCTTC
TRBV7-6	TRBD1	TRBJ1-3	once	CASSLSSGTAGNTIYF	TGTGCCAGCAGCTTATCATCAGGGACAGCCGGAAACACCATATATTTT
TRBV19	-	TRBJ1-1	-	CASKSGIEAFF	TGTGCCAGTAAGTCTGGAATTGAAGCTTTCTTT
TRBV7-9	-	TRBJ2-7	-	CASSLGQHSSYEQYF	TGTGCCAGCAGCTTAGGTCAACACAGCTCCTACGAGCAGTACTTC
TRBV11-1	TRBD1	TRBJ2-3	-	CASSPSRTGRTDTQYF	TGTGCCAGCAGCCCGTCTAGGACAGGACGCACAGATACGCAGTATTTT
TRBV7-2	-	TRBJ2-1	-	CASSSQGYEQFF	TGTGCCAGCAGCTCACAGGGTTATGAGCAGTTCTTC
TRBV11-2	-	TRBJ1-5	-	CASSYSNQPQHF	TGTGCCAGCAGCTATAGCAATCAGCCCCAGCATTTT
TRBV6-6	TRBD2	TRBJ2-7	-	CASTQREGLSEQYF	TGTGCCAGCACCCAGCGGGAGGGCCTCTCCGAGCAGTACTTC
TRBV5-6	TRBD1	TRBJ1-2	once	CASSLPGTGDYGYTF	TGTGCCAGCAGCTTACCCGGGACAGGGGATTATGGCTACACCTTC
TRBV13	TRBD2	TRBJ2-1	-	CASSHSGGAHEQFF	TGTGCCAGCAGCCATAGCGGGGGGGCCCATGAGCAGTTCTTC
TRBV5-4	TRBD2	TRBJ2-1	-	CASSLGTSSYNEQFF	TGTGCCAGCAGCCTCGGGACTAGCTCCTACAATGAGCAGTTCTTC
TRBV7-9	-	TRBJ1-3	-	CASSSLEGREGNTIYF	TGTGCCAGCAGCTCCCTAGAGGGCAGGGAAGGAAACACCATATATTTT
TRBV30	-	TRBJ2-7	once	CAWKVGRGRGEQYF	TGTGCCTGGAAGGTGGGAAGGGGCCGCGGCGAGCAGTACTTC
TRBV5-4	TRBD2	TRBJ2-1	-	CASSLGGSRTNEQFF	TGTGCCAGCAGCTTGGGCGGGAGTCGGACCAATGAGCAGTTCTTC
TRBV19	-	TRBJ1-5	few	CASSPEGIAQHF	TGTGCCAGTAGTCCCGAAGGGATAGCCCAGCATTTT
TRBV15	-	TRBJ1-2	-	CATSSRVDGYTF	TGTGCCACCAGCAGCAGGGTGGATGGCTACACCTTC
TRBV5-1	-	TRBJ2-1	-	CASSLQVNNEQFF	TGCGCCAGCAGCTTACAGGTAAACAATGAGCAGTTCTTC